The clone carrying this T cell receptor (beta chain) was counted a few times. The antigen is not known. This sample was taken from a study of T-cell reconstitution after alpha-beta-depleted transplantation in children. Study-wide results and caveats: Surviving thymic progenitors and recipient T cells were the source of high TCRbeta diversity at day 60 in some patients.

This CDR3 region has 17 residues. Germline CDR1 SGHAT, CDR2 FQDESV (reference sequence). The V gene end was trimmed by 10 bases and the J gene end by 4 bases; junction bases not matched to a gene: 15. The TCRbeta library incorporated unique molecular identifiers. One entry per CDR3 protein results from TCRdb running MiXCR on the PCR reads. The sample yields hundreds of thousands of distinct CDR3 sequences, 24% seen once. The origin of this receptor is a female patient aged 2-9 years who had a stem cell transplant for congenital amegakaryocytic thrombocytopenia, so the T cells may come from the graft donor. The sequenced sample was PBMCs, mostly from graft donor cells, obtained 360 days after TCRalphabeta/CD19-depleted stem cell transplant. The V gene is TRBV11-1, the J gene TRBJ2-1; TRBD2 matches at 11 bases. The CDR3 spells CATSELAGDLLYNEQFF. The CDR3 DNA reads TGTGCCACCTCGGAACTAGCGGGAGACCTGTTGTACAATGAGCAGTTCTTC.